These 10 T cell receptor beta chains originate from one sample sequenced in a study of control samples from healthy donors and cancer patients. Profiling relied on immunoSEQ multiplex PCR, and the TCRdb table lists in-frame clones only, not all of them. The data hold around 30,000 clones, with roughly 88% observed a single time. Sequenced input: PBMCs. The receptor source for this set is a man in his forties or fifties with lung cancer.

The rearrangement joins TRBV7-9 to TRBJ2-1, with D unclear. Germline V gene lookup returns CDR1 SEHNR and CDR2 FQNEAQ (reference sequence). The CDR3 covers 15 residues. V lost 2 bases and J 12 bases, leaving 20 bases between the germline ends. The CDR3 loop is CASSLRESALELQFF. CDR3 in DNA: TGTGCCAGCAGCTTAAGGGAAAGTGCCTTGGAGCTGCAGTTCTTC.

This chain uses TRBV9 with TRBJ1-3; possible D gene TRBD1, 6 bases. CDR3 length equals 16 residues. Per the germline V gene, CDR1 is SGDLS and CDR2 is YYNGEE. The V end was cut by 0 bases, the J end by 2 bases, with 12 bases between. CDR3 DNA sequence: TGTGCCAGCAGCGTAGATCCGTCAGGGGCTGGAAACACCATATATTTT. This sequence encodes CASSVDPSGAGNTIYF.

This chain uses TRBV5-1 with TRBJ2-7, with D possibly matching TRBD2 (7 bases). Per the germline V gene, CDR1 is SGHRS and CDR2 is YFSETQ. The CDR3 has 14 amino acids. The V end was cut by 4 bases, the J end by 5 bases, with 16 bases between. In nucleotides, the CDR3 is TGCGCCAGCAGCGGGGGTGGGGGGGCGGACGAGCAGTACTTC. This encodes CASSGGGGADEQYF.

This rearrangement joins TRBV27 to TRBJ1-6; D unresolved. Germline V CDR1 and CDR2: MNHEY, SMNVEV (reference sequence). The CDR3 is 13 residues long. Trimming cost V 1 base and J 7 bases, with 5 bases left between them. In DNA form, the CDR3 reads TGTGCCAGCAGTTTATTTAGGAATTCACCCCTCCACTTT. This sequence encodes CASSLFRNSPLHF.

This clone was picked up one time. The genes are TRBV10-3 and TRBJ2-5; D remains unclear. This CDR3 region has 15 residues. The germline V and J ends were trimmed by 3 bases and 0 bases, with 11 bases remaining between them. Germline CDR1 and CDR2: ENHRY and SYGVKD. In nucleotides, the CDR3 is TGTGCCATCAGTGAAGTGTTGACAAACCAAGAGACCCAGTACTTC. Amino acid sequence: CAISEVLTNQETQYF.

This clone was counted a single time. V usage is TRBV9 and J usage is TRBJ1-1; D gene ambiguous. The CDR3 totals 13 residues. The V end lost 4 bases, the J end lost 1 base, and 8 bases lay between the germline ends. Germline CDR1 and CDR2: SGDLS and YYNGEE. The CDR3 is CASSLDSNTEAFF. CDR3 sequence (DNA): TGTGCCAGCAGCTTAGATTCGAACACTGAAGCTTTCTTT.

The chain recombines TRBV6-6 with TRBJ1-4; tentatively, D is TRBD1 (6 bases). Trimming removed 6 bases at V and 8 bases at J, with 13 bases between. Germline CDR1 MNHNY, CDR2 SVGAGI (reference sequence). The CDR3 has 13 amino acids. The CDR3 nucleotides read TGTGCCAGCAGGGGCCACGGGGGCGAAAAACTGTTTTTT. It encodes CASRGHGGEKLFF.

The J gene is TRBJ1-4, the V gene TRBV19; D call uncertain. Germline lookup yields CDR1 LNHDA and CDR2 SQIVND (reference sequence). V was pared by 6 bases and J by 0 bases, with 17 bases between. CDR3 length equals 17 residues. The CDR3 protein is CASRRDGRRATNEKLFF. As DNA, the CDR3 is TGTGCCAGTAGGCGTGATGGAAGACGGGCAACTAATGAAAAACTGTTTTTT.

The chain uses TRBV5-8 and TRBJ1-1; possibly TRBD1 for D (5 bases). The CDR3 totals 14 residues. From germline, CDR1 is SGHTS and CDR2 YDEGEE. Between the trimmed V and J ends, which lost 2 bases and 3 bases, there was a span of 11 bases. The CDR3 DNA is TGTGCCAGCAGCTTCGGGGCAGCGGACACTGAAGCTTTCTTT. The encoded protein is CASSFGAADTEAFF.

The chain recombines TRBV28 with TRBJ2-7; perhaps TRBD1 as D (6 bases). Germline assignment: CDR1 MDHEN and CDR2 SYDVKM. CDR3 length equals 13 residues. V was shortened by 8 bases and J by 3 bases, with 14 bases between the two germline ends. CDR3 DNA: TGTGCCAGCGGAAGGACAGCAGTCTACGAGCAGTACTTC. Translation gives CASGRTAVYEQYF.